The 20 T cell receptor beta chains below were found in one sample sequenced in a study of cytomegalovirus exposure and HLA in healthy donors. The study ran its PCR with 60 Vbeta and 13 Jbeta primers. The repertoire was sequenced with immunoSEQ multiplex PCR; TCRdb's copy has only in-frame clones and lacks some. The sample totals 150,000 to 200,000 clones. Sequencing was performed on PBMCs. The receptors originated from a man aged 30-40 years in good health and CMV-seronegative.

V usage is TRBV20-1 and J usage is TRBJ2-1; D is undetermined. The V end was cut by 6 bases, the J end by 2 bases, with 5 bases between. This CDR3 has 11 amino acids. The V gene's germline CDR1 is DFQATT and CDR2 SNEGSKA (reference sequence). Here the CDR3 DNA reads TGCAGTGCCCAAACCTACAATGAGCAGTTCTTC. This sequence encodes CSAQTYNEQFF.

The rearrangement links TRBV2 to TRBJ2-5; D gene ambiguous. CDR1 and CDR2 (germline): SNHLY, FYNNEI. This CDR3 has 11 amino acids. V was shortened by 7 bases and J by 3 bases, with 6 bases between the two germline ends. The CDR3 sequence: CASKLEETQYF. The CDR3 DNA is TGTGCCAGCAAACTCGAAGAGACCCAGTACTTC.

This sequence joins TRBV9 and TRBJ1-1; weak D call: TRBD1 (6 bases). This CDR3 contains 13 residues. V lost 4 bases and J lost 5, with 12 bases in between. Per germline, CDR1 SGDLS and CDR2 YYNGEE. The CDR3 reads CASSPGVGTEAFF. The DNA of the CDR3 is TGTGCCAGCAGCCCAGGGGTTGGGACTGAAGCTTTCTTT.

The chain employs TRBV28 and TRBJ2-7, with TRBD2 as a possible D gene (7 bases). V was shortened by 2 bases and J by 1 base, with 18 bases between the two germline ends. Germline loops: CDR1 MDHEN, CDR2 SYDVKM. CDR3 size: 17 residues. Here the CDR3 reads CASSLLRWGGSSYEQYF. The DNA of the CDR3 is TGTGCCAGCAGTTTACTCCGCTGGGGGGGCTCTTCCTACGAGCAGTACTTC.

V and J are TRBV6-5 and TRBJ2-3; TRBD1 aligns across 11 bases. Germline V gene data show CDR1 as MNHEY and CDR2 as SVGAGI. The CDR3 loop spans 15 amino acids. V trimming: 3 bases; J trimming: 5 bases; junction bases outside the gene matches: 4. The CDR3 reads CASSYGTGGIDTQYF. The CDR3 DNA reads as TGTGCCAGCAGTTATGGGACAGGGGGAATAGATACGCAGTATTTT.

This chain uses TRBV9 with TRBJ2-1; perhaps TRBD1 as D (5 bases). The CDR3 consists of 14 residues. Trimming removed 4 bases at V and 3 bases at J, with 11 bases between. Germline-derived CDR1 and CDR2 are SGDLS and YYNGEE. CDR3 in DNA: TGTGCCAGCAGCCAAAGACAGAACTACAATGAGCAGTTCTTC. Translated, it gives CASSQRQNYNEQFF. The full variable domain, completed using reference TRBV9 and TRBJ2-1, is DSGVTQTPKHLITATGQRVTLRCSPRSGDLSVYWYQQSLDQGLQFLIQYYNGEERAKGNILERFSAQQFPDLHSELNLSSLELGDSALYFCASSQRQNYNEQFFGPGTRLTVL.

The CDR3 DNA reads TGTGCCAGCAGTGAAGTGGGGACAGGGGGGACTTTCTTT. It encodes CASSEVGTGGTFF. This chain uses TRBV6-1 with TRBJ1-1; 11 nucleotides align to TRBD1. This CDR3 has 13 residues. V was pared by 1 base and J by 12 bases, with 4 bases of the junction left unmatched. Looked up from germline, CDR1 is MNHNS and CDR2 is SASEGT.

The gene calls are TRBV19 and TRBJ2-7, with no clear D. There are 12 residues in the CDR3. Trimming removed 3 bases from V and 13 bases from J, with 16 bases in between. The V gene's germline CDR1 is LNHDA and CDR2 SQIVND (reference sequence). The CDR3 DNA reads as TGTGCCAGTAGTATCCCCCGCGGATTGGTTTACTTC. Translating gives CASSIPRGLVYF.

This rearrangement joins TRBV5-4 to TRBJ1-1, with 8 bases lining up with TRBD1. CDR3 size: 15 residues. Germline V CDR1 and CDR2: SGHNT, YYREEE (reference sequence). V trimming: 4 bases; J trimming: 4 bases; junction bases outside the gene matches: 9. The CDR3 protein is CASSKPTGEGTEAFF. The CDR3 coding sequence is TGTGCCAGCAGCAAACCGACAGGGGAGGGCACTGAAGCTTTCTTT.

The rearrangement joins TRBV5-6 to TRBJ1-1; no definite D call. Germline CDR1 SGHDT, CDR2 YYEEEE. The germline V and J ends were trimmed by 0 bases and 2 bases, with 17 bases remaining between them. This CDR3 has 17 residues. In DNA, the CDR3 is TGTGCCAGCAGCTTGGTTGGCAGGCAGCCTATAAACACTGAAGCTTTCTTT. It encodes CASSLVGRQPINTEAFF.

The chain couples TRBV29-1 to TRBJ1-2; 8 bases match TRBD1. Germline V CDR1 and CDR2: SQVTM, ANQGSEA. Trimming at V came to 6 bases and at J to 1 base, leaving 1 base not matched to a gene. The CDR3 loop spans 12 amino acids. The CDR3 region has the DNA TGCAGCGTGGACAGGGATAACTATGGCTACACCTTC. Amino acid sequence: CSVDRDNYGYTF.

The chain carries TRBV7-9 and TRBJ2-5; 13 nucleotides agree with TRBD2. This CDR3 has 14 amino acids. V was pared by 5 bases and J by 5 bases, with 2 bases of the junction left unmatched. CDR1 SEHNR and CDR2 FQNEAQ come from the germline V gene (reference sequence). The CDR3: CASSQGLAGETQYF. The CDR3 nucleotides are TGTGCCAGCAGCCAGGGACTAGCGGGGGAGACCCAGTACTTC.

V gene TRBV7-2 combines with J gene TRBJ2-5; 7 bases line up with TRBD2. This CDR3 is 18 amino acids long. The junction had 13 bases not matched to a gene; V was cut back by 2 bases and J by 1 base. Germline CDR1 SGHTA, CDR2 FQGNSA. The chain's CDR3 is CASSLITVVGGGQETQYF. The CDR3 DNA is TGTGCCAGCAGCTTAATCACTGTCGTTGGCGGGGGCCAAGAGACCCAGTACTTC.

The CDR3 is CASSELEGGDYGYTF. The DNA for the CDR3 is TGTGCCAGCAGTGAATTAGAGGGGGGGGACTATGGCTACACCTTC. This chain joins TRBV25-1 and TRBJ1-2; a weak D match, TRBD1 (6 bases). The CDR3 loop spans 15 amino acids. The germline V gene encodes CDR1 MGHDK and CDR2 SYGVNS. The V end lost 1 base, the J end lost 3 bases, and 12 bases lay between the germline ends.

The chain joins TRBV19 to TRBJ1-5; D might be TRBD1 (5 bases). The CDR3 is 18 residues long. CDR1 is LNHDA, CDR2 SQIVND, per germline (reference sequence). V was pared by 6 bases and J by 4 bases, with 25 bases between. CDR3 region: CASRISPSGGGLNQPQHF. Here the CDR3 DNA reads TGTGCCAGTAGGATCTCCCCATCGGGGGGTGGACTTAATCAGCCCCAGCATTTT.

The rearrangement links TRBV5-4 to TRBJ2-7; 9 nucleotides line up with TRBD1. The V gene's germline CDR1 is SGHNT and CDR2 YYREEE (reference sequence). Unmatched junction bases numbered 8, after V lost 5 bases and J lost 2 bases. The CDR3 contains 15 residues. The CDR3 sequence: CASSSPGQGTYEQYF. The DNA for the CDR3 is TGTGCCAGCAGTTCACCGGGACAGGGTACCTACGAGCAGTACTTC.

The chain carries TRBV7-7 and TRBJ2-3, with D tentatively TRBD2 (5 bases). CDR3 length equals 15 residues. The germline V and J ends were trimmed by 5 bases and 2 bases, with 14 bases remaining between them. Per germline, CDR1 SSHAT and CDR2 FNYEAQ (reference sequence). In nucleotides, the CDR3 is TGTGCCAGCAGCCTTATTACTAGTCCCACAGATACGCAGTATTTT. The encoded protein is CASSLITSPTDTQYF.

The rearrangement links TRBV4-1 to TRBJ2-4, with 9 positions matching TRBD2. Germline CDR1 is MGHRA and CDR2 is YSYEKL. This CDR3 region has 20 residues. The V segment lost 0 bases and the J segment 3 bases; nucleotides outside the gene matches: 15. Here the CDR3 DNA reads TGCGCCAGCAGCCAAGAGCTAGCGGGGATCGGGGGAGGTGGCAAAAACATTCAGTACTTC. Protein: CASSQELAGIGGGGKNIQYF.

This rearrangement joins TRBV27 to TRBJ1-6; no clear D. CDR1 and CDR2 (germline): MNHEY, SMNVEV (reference sequence). The CDR3 extends over 14 amino acids. Trimming cost V 4 bases and J 3 bases, with 7 bases left between them. The CDR3 sequence is CASSSSFYNSPLHF. DNA of the CDR3: TGTGCCAGCAGTTCCTCCTTCTATAATTCACCCCTCCACTTT.

As concerns this clone: The junction departs from the called germline gene at one end, perhaps through a read error. The J gene is TRBJ2-5, the V gene TRBV7-2, with 11 bases fitting TRBD2. The better agreement between TRBJ2-7 and the DNA end casts doubt on the J call. Germline CDR1 is SGHTA and CDR2 is FQGNSA. The CDR3 is made up of 19 amino acids. The CDR3 loop is CASSWGPTGTSGGSFEQYF. CDR3 sequence (DNA): TGTGCCAGCAGCTGGGGACCGACCGGGACTAGCGGAGGATCCTTCGAGCAGTACTTC.